Below are 16 T cell receptor beta chains sequenced from a single sample in a study of neurological immune-mediated disorders. Sample time point: longitudinal time-point 2. TCRdb fed the 5' RACE reads into MiXCR, producing one record per CDR3 protein. The data hold some 87,000 distinct CDR3 sequences, with around 13% observed a single time. Sequenced material: PBMCs. These receptors originate from a female donor with HTLV-1-associated myelopathy (HAM/TSP).

The chain employs TRBV7-9 and TRBJ1-1, with D hard to call. The CDR3 spans 11 residues. CDR1 SEHNR and CDR2 FQNEAQ come from the germline V gene (reference sequence). Trimming took off 5 bases at V and 8 bases at J, with 9 bases between the two ends. The CDR3 sequence: CASSLQREAFF. The DNA for the CDR3 is TGTGCCAGCAGCCTCCAGAGAGAAGCTTTCTTT.

This clonotype was seen at least ten times. V gene TRBV12-3 or TRBV12-4 combines with J gene TRBJ2-7; 8 nucleotides align to TRBD1. With V trimmed by 6 bases and J by 0 bases, 7 bases remained unmatched. The length of the CDR3 is 15 residues. In DNA, the CDR3 is TGTGCCAGCAGCCCGGGACAGGCGAGCTCCTACGAGCAGTACTTC. Encoded protein: CASSPGQASSYEQYF.

This clonotype was observed at least ten times. This chain connects TRBV20-1 to TRBJ2-3; 11 positions match TRBD2. This CDR3 is built from 16 residues. The V segment lost 1 base and the J segment 0 bases; nucleotides outside the gene matches: 3. Germline V gives CDR1 DFQATT, CDR2 SNEGSKA (reference sequence). The CDR3 bases are TGCAGTGCTAGAGGCCTAGCGGGGGGAAGCACAGATACGCAGTATTTT. It is translated as CSARGLAGGSTDTQYF.

This clonotype showed up many times. The chain couples TRBV12-3 or TRBV12-4 to TRBJ1-2; D gene ambiguous. The CDR3 spans 13 residues. V gave up 6 bases and J gave up 4 bases, with 12 bases separating them. The CDR3 DNA sequence: TGTGCCAGCAGCCCTACGGAATCCTATGGCTACACCTTC. Encoded protein: CASSPTESYGYTF.

Many counts were recorded for this clonotype. Written as DNA, the CDR3 is TGTGCCAGCATCGGCACCCAGGGTGGGGTGTTCTTC. It yields the protein CASIGTQGGVFF. The chain carries TRBV28 and TRBJ2-1; tentative D call: TRBD1 (5 bases). The CDR3 spans 12 residues. Between the trimmed V and J ends, which lost 7 bases and 15 bases, there was a span of 19 bases. CDR1 and CDR2 (germline): MDHEN, SYDVKM.

With respect to this clonotype: Relative to the germline gene, one junction end is altered; a read error may explain this. The chain carries TRBV5-1 and TRBJ1-1; 7 bases match TRBD1. Germline-derived CDR1 and CDR2 are SGHRS and YFSETQ. This CDR3 region has 13 residues. The CDR3, as DNA: TGCGCCAGCAGCTGGACAGGAGACACTGCAGCTTTCTTT. It is translated as CASSWTGDTAAFF. Complete variable domain (other parts from reference TRBV5-1 and TRBJ1-1): KAGVTQTPRYLIKTRGQQVTLSCSPISGHRSVSWYQQTPGQGLQFLFEYFSETQRNKGNFPGRFSGRQFSNSRSEMNVSTLELGDSALYLCASSWTGDTAAFFGQGTRLTVV.

This clonotype showed up many times. This sequence joins TRBV18 and TRBJ2-1; TRBD2 matches 9 bases. The CDR3 extends over 11 amino acids. Germline-derived CDR1 and CDR2 are KGHSH and LQKENI. Trimming at V came to 5 bases and at J to 13 bases, leaving 3 bases not matched to a gene. CDR3 residues: CASSGAGGQFF. As DNA, the CDR3 is TGTGCCAGCTCAGGAGCGGGGGGCCAGTTCTTC.

This clonotype was seen many times. This sequence joins TRBV20-1 and TRBJ2-7; weak D call: TRBD2 (6 bases). This CDR3 is built from 13 residues. Per the germline V gene, CDR1 is DFQATT and CDR2 is SNEGSKA (reference sequence). The germline V and J ends were trimmed by 7 bases and 1 base, with 14 bases remaining between them. The CDR3: CSGGGAVSYEQYF. The CDR3 coding sequence is TGCAGTGGAGGAGGGGCTGTATCCTACGAGCAGTACTTC.

This clonotype was recorded at least ten times. This rearrangement joins TRBV6-5 to TRBJ1-1; the D gene is possibly TRBD1 (6 bases). This CDR3 is 15 amino acids long. The ends were cut back, 0 bases at V and 4 bases at J, with 12 bases in the middle. CDR1 is MNHEY and CDR2 is SVGAGI in the germline V gene. The CDR3 reads CASSYSTGMFTEAFF. CDR3 DNA sequence: TGTGCCAGCAGTTACTCTACAGGGATGTTCACTGAAGCTTTCTTT.

This clonotype occurred a few times. The chain employs TRBV7-2 and TRBJ2-4; D remains ambiguous. CDR3 size: 16 residues. Per germline, CDR1 SGHTA and CDR2 FQGNSA. Trimming stripped 1 base from V and 2 bases from J, with 12 bases between. The CDR3, as DNA: TGTGCCAGCAGCTTAGGCACGTCCCGGACCAAAAACATTCAGTACTTC. The encoded protein is CASSLGTSRTKNIQYF.

This clonotype was counted ten times or more. The chain combines TRBV29-1 with TRBJ2-6, with 8 positions matching TRBD1. There are 17 residues in the CDR3. Germline assignment: CDR1 SQVTM and CDR2 ANQGSEA. V lost 3 bases to trimming and J lost 1 base; unmatched junction nucleotides: 8. The CDR3, as DNA: TGCAGCGTTGAGGACAGGGACATTTTGTCTGGGGCCAACGTCCTGACTTTC. It yields the protein CSVEDRDILSGANVLTF.

There are many counts of this clonotype. DNA for the CDR3: TGTGCCAGCAGCCGGGACAGGGGGCTCTACGAGCAGTACTTC. Protein: CASSRDRGLYEQYF. This chain uses TRBV6-1 with TRBJ2-7; TRBD1 aligns across 12 bases. Trimming took 6 bases from V and 3 from J; bases not matched to a gene: 3. Per the germline V gene, CDR1 is MNHNS and CDR2 is SASEGT. The CDR3 length is 14 residues.

The J gene is TRBJ1-5, the V gene TRBV5-1; D is possibly TRBD1 (5 bases). The CDR3 covers 16 residues. Trimming stripped 4 bases from V and 2 bases from J, with 16 bases between. Per germline, CDR1 SGHRS and CDR2 YFSETQ. The CDR3 spells CASSPDGAGGNQPQHF. The DNA for the CDR3 is TGCGCCAGCAGCCCGGATGGGGCGGGGGGCAATCAGCCCCAGCATTTT.

The V call is TRBV5-5, the J call TRBJ1-2, with D possibly TRBD1 on 6 matching bases. This CDR3 is 15 amino acids long. Trimming took off 0 bases at V and 7 bases at J, with 16 bases between the two ends. The V gene's germline CDR1 is SGHKS and CDR2 YYEKEE (reference sequence). The DNA for the CDR3 is TGTGCCAGCAGCTTGGGGTCCTCGGGGGCGATTGGCTACACCTTC. It specifies CASSLGSSGAIGYTF.

This clonotype was seen ten or more times. V gene TRBV25-1 combines with J gene TRBJ1-2; D ambiguous. Germline V gene lookup returns CDR1 MGHDK and CDR2 SYGVNS. This CDR3 region has 13 residues. With 2 bases removed from V and 6 bases from J, the gap between germline ends came to 10 bases. The CDR3 DNA reads TGTGCCAGCAGTGAACTCCGGGGAAATGGCTACACCTTC. Protein product: CASSELRGNGYTF.

This clonotype was detected many times. This chain joins TRBV6-1 and TRBJ1-5; D might be TRBD1 (5 bases). V was trimmed by 2 bases and J by 10 bases, leaving 15 bases between them. Per germline, CDR1 MNHNS and CDR2 SASEGT. The CDR3 is 14 residues long. CDR3 residues: CASSEPPGSRPQHF. For the CDR3, the DNA is TGTGCCAGCAGTGAACCACCAGGGAGTAGACCCCAGCATTTT.